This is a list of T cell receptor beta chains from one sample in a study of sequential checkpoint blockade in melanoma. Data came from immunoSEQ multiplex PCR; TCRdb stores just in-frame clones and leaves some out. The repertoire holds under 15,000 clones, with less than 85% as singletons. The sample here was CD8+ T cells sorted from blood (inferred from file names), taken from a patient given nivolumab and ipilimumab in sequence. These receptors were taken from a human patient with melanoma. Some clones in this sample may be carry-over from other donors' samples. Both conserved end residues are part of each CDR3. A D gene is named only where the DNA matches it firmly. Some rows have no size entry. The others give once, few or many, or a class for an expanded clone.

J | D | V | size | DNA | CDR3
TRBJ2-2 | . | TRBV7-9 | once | TGTGCCAGCAGCCCGAAAATAGCCGGGGAGCTGTTTTTT | CASSPKIAGELFF
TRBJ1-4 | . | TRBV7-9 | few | TGTGCCAGCAGCTTCTCTGGTGGCCGAGGTCGTGAAAAACTGTTTTTT | CASSFSGGRGREKLFF
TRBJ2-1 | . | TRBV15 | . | TGTGCCACGGCGGGCAGCAGAAGAATTTTCTACAATGAGCAGTTCTTC | CATAGSRRIFYNEQFF
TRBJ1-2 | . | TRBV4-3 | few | TGCGCCAGCAGCCAAGATCAGGGGAAGGACTATGGCTACACCTTC | CASSQDQGKDYGYTF
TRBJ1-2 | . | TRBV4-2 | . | TGTGCCAGCAGCCAAGAGATGGGGGGCTATGGCTACACCTTC | CASSQEMGGYGYTF
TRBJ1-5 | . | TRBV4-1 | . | TGCGCCAGCAGCCCTCAGGCCGGGAAGGGTCAGCCCCAGCATTTT | CASSPQAGKGQPQHF
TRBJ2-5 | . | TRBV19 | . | TGTGCCAGTAGTATCGGAGGGGAAACCCAGTACTTC | CASSIGGETQYF
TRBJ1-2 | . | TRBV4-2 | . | TGTGCCAGCAGCCAAGTTTGGAACAGGGCTGGAGATGGCTACACCTTC | CASSQVWNRAGDGYTF
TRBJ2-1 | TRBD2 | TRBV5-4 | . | TGTGCCAGCAGCGTGGGACTAGCGGATGAGCAGTTCTTC | CASSVGLADEQFF
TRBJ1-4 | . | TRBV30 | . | TGTGCCTGGAGTGGGGGGGGCGGCAGTAATGAAAAACTGTTTTTT | CAWSGGGGSNEKLFF
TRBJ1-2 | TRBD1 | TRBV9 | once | TGTGCCAGCAACAGGGGGAATAGAGTGGATGGCTACACCTTC | CASNRGNRVDGYTF
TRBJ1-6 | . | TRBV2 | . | TGTGCCAGCAGTGAAGCGATCAGGGGAGATAATTCACCCCTCCACTTT | CASSEAIRGDNSPLHF
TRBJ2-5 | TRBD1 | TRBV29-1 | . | TGCAGCGTCGAGACACAGGGGCGCGGCAAGACCCAGTACTTC | CSVETQGRGKTQYF
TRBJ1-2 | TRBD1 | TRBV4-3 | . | TGCGCCAGCAGCCGCCTGGCCGGGACAGGGGCTGGCTACACCTTC | CASSRLAGTGAGYTF
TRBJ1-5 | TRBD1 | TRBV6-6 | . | TGTGCCAGCAGCCAAACGGACAGGAGCGGTCAGCCCCAGCATTTT | CASSQTDRSGQPQHF
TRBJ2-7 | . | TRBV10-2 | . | TGCGCCAGCAGTGAGAGGGGCTCCTACGAGCAGTACTTC | CASSERGSYEQYF
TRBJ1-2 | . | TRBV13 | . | TGTGCCAGCAGCTTAGCCCCCGCAGGGTACGGCTACACCTTC | CASSLAPAGYGYTF
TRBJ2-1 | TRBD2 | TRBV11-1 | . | TGTGCCAGCAGCCTTGGACTAGCGAAGCAACGGGGGTACAATGAGCAGTTCTTC | CASSLGLAKQRGYNEQFF
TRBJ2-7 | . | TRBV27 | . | TGTGCCAGCAGTTTTAGTGTGACAGGATCCTACGAGCAGTACTTC | CASSFSVTGSYEQYF
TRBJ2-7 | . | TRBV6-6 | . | TGTGCCAGCAGTTACTTGGCCGAGCAGTACTTC | CASSYLAEQYF
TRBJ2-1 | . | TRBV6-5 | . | TGTGCCAGCAGCCGAAGACATATTCTTTACAATGAGCAGTTCTTC | CASSRRHILYNEQFF
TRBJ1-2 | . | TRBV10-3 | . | TGTGCCGTCCACTCAGGGTCCCTCAACTATGGCTACACCTTC | CAVHSGSLNYGYTF
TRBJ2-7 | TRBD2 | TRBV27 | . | TGTGCCAGCAGTCCGACAGCGGGGAACATTATTGAGCAGTACTTC | CASSPTAGNIIEQYF
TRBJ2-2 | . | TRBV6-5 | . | TGTGCCAGCAGTTACTCACCGGGGGGCAGTACCGGGGAGCTGTTTTTT | CASSYSPGGSTGELFF
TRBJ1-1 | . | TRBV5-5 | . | TGCGCCAGCAGCCATTCAGAGGGAACTGAAGCTTTCTTT | CASSHSEGTEAFF
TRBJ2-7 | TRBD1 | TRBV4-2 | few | TGTGCCAGCAGTTCCATCAGGGCAGGGGGCCCAGGTTTCTACGAGCAGTACTTC | CASSSIRAGGPGFYEQYF
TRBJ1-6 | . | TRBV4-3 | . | TGCGCCAGCAAAGGGGCGAATTCACCCCTCCACTTT | CASKGANSPLHF
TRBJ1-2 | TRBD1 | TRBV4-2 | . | TGTGCCAGCAGCCAAGAGTGGGGGACAGGGTCTGGCTACACCTTC | CASSQEWGTGSGYTF
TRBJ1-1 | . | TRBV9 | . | TGTGCCAGCAGCGTCCCCGCGACAGCGGGCACTGAAGCTTTCTTT | CASSVPATAGTEAFF